This T cell receptor beta chain stems from a study of blood T cell repertoires in COVID-19. Per the original methods: Nucleated cell counts were estimated from reference gene primer amplification. Using immunoSEQ multiplex PCR, the repertoire was profiled, and TCRdb retains in-frame clones only, with some absent. The V and J calls and clone size come from that table; D and trimming were worked out from the DNA. The table has 190,000 or so clones, over 80% seen once. V gave up 4 bases and J gave up 5 bases; unmatched junction bases: 4. Germline V CDR1 and CDR2: MDHEN, SYDVKM. The CDR3 length is 14 residues.

V usage is TRBV28 and J usage is TRBJ2-5; 10 bases are a match to TRBD1. This receptor was obtained from a man in his late teens or twenties with acute COVID-19. Sequenced input: PBMCs or T cells enriched from blood (not recorded which). The chain's CDR3 is CASSSGQGVETQYF. In nucleotides, the CDR3 is TGTGCCAGCAGTTCCGGACAGGGGGTTGAGACCCAGTACTTC.